This entry describes one TCR beta chain. Its target is unknown. The repertoire was sequenced with immunoSEQ multiplex PCR; TCRdb's copy has only in-frame clones and lacks some. The repertoire consists of 90,000 or so clones, with about 86% occurring once and the leading ten covering approximately 7.9%. These data belong to a study of T cell responses to AZD1222 COVID-19 vaccine. Study summary: The study pooled second doses at about 4 or about 12 weeks.

Findings of the study overall: Spike-specific TCR breadth and depth both grew after two AZD1222 doses. Repertoires were obtained solely post-peak T cell response.

V lost 4 bases, J lost 2 bases, and 9 bases lay in between. The CDR3 is 13 amino acids. Germline V gene lookup returns CDR1 SQVTM and CDR2 ANQGSEA. The sample in question was peripheral blood, obtained on day 0 of AZD1222 vaccination. The V and J genes are TRBV29-1 and TRBJ1-5; D is unclear. The TCR comes from an adult in good health. CDR3 in amino acids: CSVGMDGNQPQHF. CDR3 in DNA: TGCAGCGTTGGAATGGACGGCAATCAGCCCCAGCATTTT.